This entry is about one TCR beta chain. The antigen is undetermined. Caucasian individuals from Russia who were healthy and aged 6 to 90 acted as donors. This CDR3 comprises 14 residues. The germline V gene has CDR1 SGHRS and CDR2 YFSETQ. The ends lost 5 bases at V and 10 bases at J; junction bases unmatched: 14. The use of a sample-barcoded 5' primer and a J-beta primer mix characterized a second PCR of roughly 7 to 11 cycles. TCRdb analysed the 5' RACE reads with MiXCR anew, one entry per CDR3 protein. The sample has approximately 730,000 distinct CDR3 sequences; 40% to 65% are singletons. This entry comes from a study of blood T cells in healthy people across ages. On the study more broadly: Per every two T cells, about one barcoded beta molecule was captured by template switching. Findings of the study overall: Unknown CMV status may confound age-related changes in expanded clones.

The material sequenced was blood. This chain uses TRBV5-1 with TRBJ1-2, with 7 nucleotides matching TRBD1. The clonotype originates from a man older than 75 in good health. CDR3 in DNA: TGCGCCAGCAGAGAGGGGGCTTACGGGGAAGACTACACCTTC. This codes for CASREGAYGEDYTF.